The 19 T cell receptor beta chains below come from one sample, sequenced in a study of blood T cell repertoires in COVID-19. Sequencing was performed with immunoSEQ multiplex PCR; in TCRdb, only in-frame clones are kept and a portion is missing. The repertoire includes 150,000 to 200,000 clones, less than 85% of them detected once, and approximately 3% sits in the top ten. Material for sequencing was peripheral blood. The receptors here all came from a woman at least 80 years old with acute or convalescent COVID-19.

This chain uses TRBV18 with TRBJ2-5; TRBD1 matches 7 bases. Germline trimming cut 3 bases from V and 5 bases from J; bases unmatched to any gene: 9. The length of the CDR3 is 15 residues. CDR1 KGHSH and CDR2 LQKENI come from the germline V gene. CDR3 DNA: TGTGCCAGCTCACCTTTAGGACAGGTCGGGGAGACCCAGTACTTC. Translation: CASSPLGQVGETQYF.

V is TRBV28 and J is TRBJ2-1; D is undetermined. The CDR3 spans 13 residues. Between the trimmed V and J ends, which lost 3 bases and 8 bases, there was a span of 11 bases. Germline V lookup: CDR1 MDHEN, CDR2 SYDVKM. The CDR3 nucleotides are TGTGCCAGCAGTTTCGGTAGCATCGATGAGCAGTTCTTC. Its protein product is CASSFGSIDEQFF.

This clone showed up just once. V usage is TRBV5-1 and J usage is TRBJ2-3; 9 bases agree with TRBD2. CDR1 and CDR2 from the germline V gene are SGHRS and YFSETQ. The CDR3 runs to 16 residues. With 4 bases clipped from V and 3 bases from J, the junction kept 9 bases outside the gene matches. The CDR3 region has the DNA TGCGCCAGCAGCCCCGGGGGACTAGCCTGGACAGATACGCAGTATTTT. Its translation is CASSPGGLAWTDTQYF.

The chain links TRBV9 to TRBJ1-2; D might be TRBD1 (6 bases). CDR1 is SGDLS, CDR2 YYNGEE, per germline. The CDR3 contains 15 residues. V dropped 2 bases and J dropped 2 bases, with 13 bases sitting between them. The CDR3 sequence: CASSVLNRENYGYTF. The DNA for the CDR3 is TGTGCCAGCAGCGTGCTCAACAGGGAGAACTATGGCTACACCTTC.

The V call is TRBV19, the J call TRBJ2-2, with D hard to call. The CDR3 sequence is 13 residues long. Trimming pared 8 bases from V and 2 bases from J, leaving 9 bases between. CDR1 is LNHDA and CDR2 is SQIVND in the germline V gene (reference sequence). The CDR3 loop reads CASCRSNTGELFF. The CDR3 nucleotides read TGTGCCAGTTGCAGAAGTAACACCGGGGAGCTGTTTTTT.

The chain employs TRBV7-8 and TRBJ2-2; 7 bases map to TRBD1. This CDR3 is built from 20 residues. The V gene end was trimmed by 5 bases and the J gene end by 1 base; junction bases not matched to a gene: 19. CDR1 SGHVS and CDR2 FQNEAQ come from the germline V gene. The CDR3 nucleotides are TGTGCCAGCAGCAAATACCGTCGACAGGGTTGGATCGAGAACACCGGGGAGCTGTTTTTT. This translates into CASSKYRRQGWIENTGELFF.

The chain couples TRBV30 to TRBJ2-3; a weak D match, TRBD1 (5 bases). There are 14 residues in the CDR3. The germline CDR1 and CDR2 sequences are GTSNPN and SVGIG (reference sequence). V was pared by 5 bases and J by 6 bases, with 18 bases between. The CDR3 DNA sequence: TGTGCCTGGGGACGACAGTTCCCTGGGGATACGCAGTATTTT. Amino acid sequence: CAWGRQFPGDTQYF.

This sequence joins TRBV7-2 and TRBJ1-5, with D possibly being TRBD1 (6 bases). Germline CDR1 reads SGHTA; CDR2 reads FQGNSA. The CDR3 sequence is 14 residues long. V was shortened by 5 bases and J by 11 bases, with 19 bases between the two germline ends. CDR3 DNA sequence: TGTGCCAGCAGCCCCGGGACATCCTCGGGCGCCCAGCATTTT. This gives the protein CASSPGTSSGAQHF.

The rearrangement links TRBV10-2 to TRBJ2-5; D unclear. This CDR3 has 12 amino acids. The V gene lost 5 bases and the J gene lost 5 bases, with 9 bases spanning the gap. Per the germline V gene, CDR1 is WSHSY and CDR2 is SAAADI. CDR3 in amino acids: CASSPPLETQYF. The CDR3 DNA reads as TGCGCCAGCAGTCCCCCCCTCGAGACCCAGTACTTC.

This chain links TRBV5-1 with TRBJ2-2; 8 bases line up with TRBD2. CDR3 length: 15 residues. Germline assignment: CDR1 SGHRS and CDR2 YFSETQ. V dropped 0 bases and J dropped 8; count of bases not matched to a gene: 6. The CDR3 loop is CASSLAAGVTGELFF. The CDR3 DNA sequence: TGCGCCAGCAGCTTGGCAGCGGGAGTCACTGGGGAGCTGTTTTTT.

The genes are TRBV27 and TRBJ2-4, with 7 bases identical to TRBD1. This CDR3 is built from 16 residues. CDR1 and CDR2 (germline): MNHEY, SMNVEV (reference sequence). V shed 5 bases and J 2 bases; nucleotides not matched to a gene: 9. Written as DNA, the CDR3 is TGTGCCAGCAGTCCCCACCTGACAGGGACCAAAAACATTCAGTACTTC. Translating it yields CASSPHLTGTKNIQYF.

This clone was seen once. J is TRBJ2-5 and V is TRBV2; D perhaps matches TRBD1 (6 bases). Germline V CDR1 and CDR2: SNHLY, FYNNEI. V dropped 4 bases and J dropped 5 bases, with 14 bases sitting between them. The CDR3 is 14 residues long. The CDR3 sequence: CASSVLDSRETQYF. The CDR3 DNA sequence: TGTGCCAGCAGTGTGTTGGACAGTAGGGAGACCCAGTACTTC.

V usage is TRBV5-5 and J usage is TRBJ2-5; no firm D call. V lost 4 bases to trimming and J lost 5 bases, with 15 bases between them. This CDR3 contains 14 residues. Germline V lookup: CDR1 SGHKS, CDR2 YYEKEE (reference sequence). The CDR3 loop is CASSLARVFETQYF. Here the CDR3 DNA reads TGTGCCAGCAGCCTCGCTCGGGTTTTCGAGACCCAGTACTTC.

This rearrangement joins TRBV7-9 to TRBJ2-1, with D maybe TRBD2 (5 bases). Trimming took 2 bases from V and 11 from J, leaving 13 bases between them. The V gene's germline CDR1 is SEHNR and CDR2 FQNEAQ (reference sequence). The CDR3 spans 13 residues. The CDR3 loop reads CASSLSPGIKQFF. In DNA form, the CDR3 reads TGTGCCAGCAGCTTATCCCCGGGGATTAAGCAGTTCTTC.

The chain recombines TRBV5-1 with TRBJ2-7; 9 bases are shared with TRBD1. The CDR3 length is 14 residues. Germline lookup yields CDR1 SGHRS and CDR2 YFSETQ. V was pared by 4 bases and J by 3 bases, with 5 bases of the junction left unmatched. The CDR3 protein is CASSGGQGFYEQYF. CDR3 sequence (DNA): TGCGCCAGCAGCGGCGGACAGGGGTTCTACGAGCAGTACTTC.

The chain employs TRBV10-3 and TRBJ2-3; unclear D gene. This CDR3 is 16 amino acids long. The V gene lost 3 bases and the J gene lost 0 bases, with 13 bases spanning the gap. Germline V CDR1 and CDR2: ENHRY, SYGVKD. The CDR3 DNA sequence: TGTGCCATCAGTGACCTCTCCCGGGTTAGCACAGATACGCAGTATTTT. Its translation: CAISDLSRVSTDTQYF.

The chain's CDR3 is CASRRLAGETGELFF. CDR3 sequence (DNA): TGTGCCAGCAGGAGACTAGCGGGAGAAACCGGGGAGCTGTTTTTT. The chain has TRBV13 and TRBJ2-2, with 12 bases that match TRBD2. The CDR3 length is 15 residues. CDR1 PRHDT and CDR2 FYEKMQ come from the germline V gene (reference sequence). Trimming at V came to 6 bases and at J to 5 bases, leaving 4 bases not matched to a gene.

This clone was picked up a small number of times. The chain couples TRBV14 to TRBJ2-7; a weak D match, TRBD1 (7 bases). Germline V gene lookup returns CDR1 SGHDN and CDR2 FVKESK. Trimming left V 4 bases short and J 7 bases short, with 17 bases between. The CDR3 spans 14 residues. This CDR3 reads CASSLGLTGREQYF. The DNA for the CDR3 is TGTGCCAGCAGCCTCGGCCTGACAGGGAGGGAGCAGTACTTC.

The chain carries TRBV7-2 and TRBJ1-4, with 8 bases that match TRBD1. Unmatched junction bases numbered 7, after V lost 5 bases and J lost 8 bases. Germline lookup yields CDR1 SGHTA and CDR2 FQGNSA. The CDR3 is 14 amino acids. CDR3 bases: TGTGCCAGCAGCGAAACAGGGGGGAGGGAAAAACTGTTTTTT. Protein sequence: CASSETGGREKLFF.